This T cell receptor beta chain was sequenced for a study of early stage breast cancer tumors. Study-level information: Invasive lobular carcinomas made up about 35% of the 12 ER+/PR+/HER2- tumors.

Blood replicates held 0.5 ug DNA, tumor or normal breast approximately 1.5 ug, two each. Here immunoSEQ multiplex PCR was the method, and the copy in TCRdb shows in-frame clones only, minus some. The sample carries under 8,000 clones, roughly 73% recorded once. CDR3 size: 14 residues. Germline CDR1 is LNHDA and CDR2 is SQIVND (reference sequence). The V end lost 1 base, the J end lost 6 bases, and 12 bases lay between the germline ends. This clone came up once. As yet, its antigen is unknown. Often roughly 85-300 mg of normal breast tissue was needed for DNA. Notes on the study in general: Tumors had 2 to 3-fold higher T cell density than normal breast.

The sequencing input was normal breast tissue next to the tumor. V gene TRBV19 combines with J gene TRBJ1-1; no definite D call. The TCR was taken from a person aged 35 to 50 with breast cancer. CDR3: CASSIGAPTAEAFF. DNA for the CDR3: TGTGCCAGTAGTATAGGGGCCCCAACAGCTGAAGCTTTCTTT. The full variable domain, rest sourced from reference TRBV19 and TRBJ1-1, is DGGITQSPKYLFRKEGQNVTLSCEQNLNHDAMYWYRQDPGQGLRLIYYSQIVNDFQKGDIAEGYSVSREKKESFPLTVTSAQKNPTAFYLCASSIGAPTAEAFFGQGTRLTVV.